This T cell receptor (beta chain) was sequenced during a study of T-cell reconstitution after alpha-beta-depleted transplantation in children. The study's findings and limits: T-cell counts and diversity at one year following transplant were attributed mainly to newly produced T cells. Elevated TCRbeta diversity at day 60 was traced, in some patients, to surviving recipient T cells and thymic progenitors.

The TCRbeta library was prepared with unique molecular identifiers. Via MiXCR, TCRdb re-called the PCR reads, giving one row per CDR3 protein. The sample yields about 120,000 distinct CDR3 sequences, about 23% seen once. This clonotype occurred a few times. The antigen remains unidentified. The sequence was obtained from a male patient between 2 and 15 years old who had a stem cell transplant for chronic granulomatous disease, so the T cells may come from the graft donor. This sample comprised PBMCs, mostly from graft donor cells, obtained 180 days after TCRalphabeta/CD19-depleted stem cell transplant.

CDR3 sequence (DNA): TGCAGTGCTAGCAAGGGGATGGGGTACGAGCAGTACTTC. Protein sequence: CSASKGMGYEQYF. The V gene is TRBV20-1, the J gene TRBJ2-7; possibly TRBD1 for D (5 bases). Germline-derived CDR1 and CDR2 are DFQATT and SNEGSKA (reference sequence). The CDR3 has 13 amino acids. V gave up 3 bases and J gave up 4 bases, with 13 bases separating them.